Detailed here is one TCR beta chain. These data originate in a study of blood T cell repertoires in COVID-19. On the study more broadly: The origin of the acute and convalescent COVID-19 samples was the United States, Italy and Spain. Sources were T cells, B-cell-depleted T cells, or PBMCs; the material itself was cDNA or gDNA.

CDR1 is SGHKS, CDR2 YYEKEE, per germline (reference sequence). CDR3 length: 15 amino acids. The J segment lost 3 bases and the V segment lost 2 bases, leaving 8 bases of the junction unmatched. Seattle participants joined during active infection and were tracked over time. Some clones are missing from TCRdb's copy, which holds only in-frame ones; the method was immunoSEQ multiplex PCR. The table has under 250,000 clones, about nine tenths seen once. Source material: peripheral blood. The sequence derives from a man aged 25-40 years with COVID-19, enrolled during active disease. J is TRBJ2-7 and V is TRBV5-5, with 7 bases aligning to TRBD2. The chain's CDR3 is CASSFSVGGYYEQYF. In DNA, the CDR3 is TGTGCCAGCAGCTTTTCTGTCGGGGGGTACTACGAGCAGTACTTC.